These 30 T cell receptor beta chains came from one sample sequenced in a study of shared clonotypes between healthy human individuals. The data were produced by immunoSEQ multiplex PCR, yet TCRdb's version contains in-frame clones alone and is incomplete. Among millions of clones, approximately 90% were seen once, and the ten largest hold over 0.12%. The sample taken for sequencing was naive CD4+ T cells sorted from blood. This sample's subset: CD45RA+ positively selected. Every receptor here comes from a man between 18 and 35 years old in good health.

The gene calls are TRBV5-4 and TRBJ2-4; 8 positions agree with TRBD2. The CDR3 is 15 amino acids. CDR1 and CDR2 (germline): SGHNT, YYREEE (reference sequence). V shed 0 bases, J shed 3 bases, and the junction held 2 bases outside the gene matches. The CDR3 bases are TGTGCCAGCAGCTTGGCCGGGGGGGACAAAAACATTCAGTACTTC. This gives the protein CASSLAGGDKNIQYF.

This clone has a handful of counts. The rearrangement uses TRBV2 and TRBJ1-1; D possibly corresponds to TRBD1 (6 bases). The CDR3 has 13 residues. Germline loops: CDR1 SNHLY, CDR2 FYNNEI. V lost 3 bases to trimming and J lost 4 bases, with 9 bases between them. CDR3 sequence reads: CASSDGGGTEAFF. In DNA, the CDR3 is TGTGCCAGCAGTGATGGAGGGGGCACTGAAGCTTTCTTT. The full variable domain, in which reference TRBV2 and TRBJ1-1 provide the parts outside the CDR3, is EPEVTQTPSHQVTQMGQEVILRCVPISNHLYFYWYRQILGQKVEFLVSFYNNEISEKSEIFDDQFSVERPDGSNFTLKIRSTKLEDSAMYFCASSDGGGTEAFFGQGTRLTVV.

Note on this clone: The same CDR3 also results from other DNA sequences found in this sample. The gene calls are TRBV6-5 and TRBJ2-7; the D is unclear. Germline V gene sequence: CDR1 MNHEY, CDR2 SVGAGI. The CDR3 consists of 11 residues. Trimming cost V 9 bases and J 6 bases, with 12 bases left between them. The CDR3 DNA reads as TGTGCCAGTCGTATAGGTGGCGAGCAGTACTTC. The encoded protein is CASRIGGEQYF.

V gene TRBV6-1 combines with J gene TRBJ1-1; D is undetermined. Deletions cut 6 bases from V and 2 bases from J, with 10 bases between. Germline values: CDR1 MNHNS, CDR2 SASEGT. The CDR3 is 13 residues long. CDR3 coding DNA: TGTGCCAGCAGATATGGATTTAACACTGAAGCTTTCTTT. It encodes CASRYGFNTEAFF.

V is TRBV20-1 and J is TRBJ1-2; D ambiguous. The CDR3 runs to 11 residues. Germline values: CDR1 DFQATT, CDR2 SNEGSKA (reference sequence). CDR3 nucleotide sequence: TGCAGGGGAGAGGGAGCCTATGGCTACACCTTC. Translation gives CRGEGAYGYTF.

V is TRBV5-1 and J is TRBJ2-7, with 7 bases matching TRBD1. Germline V CDR1 and CDR2: SGHRS, YFSETQ. Losses at the gene ends were 2 bases for V and 2 bases for J; bases not matched to a gene: 10. The CDR3 covers 16 residues. CDR3 sequence: CASSFSTVTGTYEQYF. CDR3 nucleotide sequence: TGCGCCAGCAGCTTTTCAACCGTGACAGGGACCTACGAGCAGTACTTC.

V and J are TRBV19 and TRBJ2-7, with TRBD1 matching 9 bases. Germline V CDR1 and CDR2: LNHDA, SQIVND (reference sequence). CDR3 length: 16 amino acids. With V trimmed by 5 bases and J by 2 bases, 10 bases remained unmatched. CDR3 sequence: CASSSPGQGYAYEQYF. The CDR3 DNA is TGTGCCAGTAGTTCCCCCGGACAGGGGTACGCCTACGAGCAGTACTTC.

This chain links TRBV18 with TRBJ2-1, with 9 bases identical to TRBD2. CDR1 is KGHSH and CDR2 is LQKENI in the germline V gene. The CDR3 contains 18 residues. V trimming: 3 bases; J trimming: 4 bases; junction bases outside the gene matches: 13. The CDR3 DNA reads as TGTGCCAGCTCACCGACGACGACTAGCGGTTGGAGTTACAATGAGCAGTTCTTC. Amino acids: CASSPTTTSGWSYNEQFF.

The V gene is TRBV6-6, the J gene TRBJ2-4; D assignment may be TRBD1 or TRBD2 (5 bases each). V shed 6 bases and J shed 0 bases, with 6 bases lying between them. Germline values: CDR1 MNHNY, CDR2 SVGAGI (reference sequence). The CDR3 spans 13 residues. The CDR3 DNA is TGTGCCAGCAGGGGGACAGCCAAAAACATTCAGTACTTC. Protein product: CASRGTAKNIQYF.

The J gene is TRBJ2-7, the V gene TRBV2; possible D gene TRBD1, 7 bases. The CDR3 has 14 amino acids. Germline-derived CDR1 and CDR2 are SNHLY and FYNNEI. Trimming removed 5 bases from V and 0 bases from J, with 11 bases in between. Here the CDR3 reads CASSSRGVSYEQYF. CDR3 DNA: TGTGCCAGCAGTTCCAGGGGGGTCTCCTACGAGCAGTACTTC.

This sequence joins TRBV5-6 and TRBJ1-6; D uncertain. Per germline, CDR1 SGHDT and CDR2 YYEEEE. The CDR3 sequence is 16 residues long. V was pared by 0 bases and J by 2 bases, with 9 bases between. CDR3 sequence (DNA): TGTGCCAGCAGCTTGGTTTCACAGACCTATAATTCACCCCTCCACTTT. Protein sequence: CASSLVSQTYNSPLHF. Based on the CDR3 plus reference TRBV5-6 and TRBJ1-6, the full variable domain is DAGVTQSPTHLIKTRGQQVTLRCSPKSGHDTVSWYQQALGQGPQFIFQYYEEEERQRGNFPDRFSGHQFPNYSSELNVNALLLGDSALYLCASSLVSQTYNSPLHFGNGTRLTVT.

This chain connects TRBV29-1 to TRBJ2-7; no firm D call. V was cut by 0 bases and J by 0 bases, with 18 bases left in between. The CDR3 runs 17 residues. Germline CDR1 is SQVTM and CDR2 is ANQGSEA. The CDR3 region has the DNA TGCAGCGTTGAAGATCGGCGCGGTCCTGAGAGCTCCTACGAGCAGTACTTC. Amino acid sequence: CSVEDRRGPESSYEQYF.

This clone came up a few times. This sequence joins TRBV11-2 and TRBJ2-7; weak D call: TRBD2 (6 bases). CDR3 length equals 14 residues. V was clipped by 3 bases and J by 2 bases, with 11 bases between them. CDR1 SGHAT and CDR2 FQNNGV come from the germline V gene. This CDR3 is CASSFSGFTYEQYF. The CDR3 DNA is TGTGCCAGCAGCTTTAGCGGTTTTACCTACGAGCAGTACTTC. The whole variable domain, filled in from reference TRBV11-2 and TRBJ2-7, reads EAGVAQSPRYKIIEKRQSVAFWCNPISGHATLYWYQQILGQGPKLLIQFQNNGVVDDSQLPKDRFSAERLKGVDSTLKIQPAKLEDSAVYLCASSFSGFTYEQYFGPGTRLTVT.

The genes are TRBV4-1 and TRBJ2-6; a weak D match, TRBD1 (6 bases). Germline-derived CDR1 and CDR2 are MGHRA and YSYEKL. This CDR3 spans 17 amino acids. V was trimmed by 3 bases and J by 0 bases, leaving 12 bases between them. As DNA, the CDR3 is TGCGCCAGCAGCCAGGCGACAGGCTCCTCTGGGGCCAACGTCCTGACTTTC. Protein: CASSQATGSSGANVLTF.

Remarks on this clone: This may stem from a read error, because a much larger clone lies one nucleotide away. This CDR3 reads CASSFQKTQYF. CDR3 DNA: TGTGCCAGCAGCTTCCAAAAGACCCAGTACTTC. V usage is TRBV11-2 and J usage is TRBJ2-5; D is undetermined. There are 11 residues in the CDR3. Looked up from germline, CDR1 is SGHAT and CDR2 is FQNNGV.

This chain uses TRBV6-4 with TRBJ2-2; D is undetermined. The V end was cut by 7 bases, the J end by 0 bases, with 9 bases between. The length of the CDR3 is 14 residues. CDR1 MRHNA and CDR2 SNTAGT come from the germline V gene. CDR3 residues: CASTPRPNTGELFF. The CDR3 bases are TGTGCCAGCACGCCGCGCCCGAACACCGGGGAGCTGTTTTTT.

The table lists this clone with a few counts. The chain recombines TRBV4-2 with TRBJ1-1, with D possibly matching TRBD1 (5 bases). Germline V gene data show CDR1 as LGHNA and CDR2 as YNFKEQ. The CDR3 is 15 residues long. V lost 0 bases, J lost 0 bases, and 8 bases lay in between. The CDR3 sequence is CASSQDLGVNTEAFF. CDR3 nucleotides: TGTGCCAGCAGCCAAGATTTGGGGGTGAACACTGAAGCTTTCTTT.

The CDR3 DNA reads TGTGCCAGCAGTACCGCCACAGGGATGGCTTCACCCCTCCACTTT. Encoded protein: CASSTATGMASPLHF. The chain recombines TRBV27 with TRBJ1-6, with D maybe TRBD1 (6 bases). Germline V lookup: CDR1 MNHEY, CDR2 SMNVEV (reference sequence). The CDR3 covers 15 residues. Trimming removed 5 bases from V and 9 bases from J, with 17 bases in between.

The rearrangement links TRBV5-1 to TRBJ2-1, with unresolved D. Between the trimmed V and J ends, which lost 0 bases and 3 bases, there was a span of 7 bases. The CDR3 runs 14 residues. CDR1 and CDR2 from the germline V gene are SGHRS and YFSETQ. The CDR3 here is CASSLAWDYNEQFF. CDR3 nucleotides: TGCGCCAGCAGCTTGGCGTGGGACTACAATGAGCAGTTCTTC.

This chain connects TRBV2 to TRBJ2-3, with a weak D call TRBD2 (6 bases). Per germline, CDR1 SNHLY and CDR2 FYNNEI. This CDR3 has 12 amino acids. The V end lost 8 bases, the J end lost 6 bases, and 12 bases lay between the germline ends. The CDR3 region is CASGGGGDTQYF. The CDR3 DNA sequence: TGTGCCAGCGGGGGAGGAGGGGATACGCAGTATTTT. Based on the CDR3 plus reference TRBV2 and TRBJ2-3, the full variable domain is EPEVTQTPSHQVTQMGQEVILRCVPISNHLYFYWYRQILGQKVEFLVSFYNNEISEKSEIFDDQFSVERPDGSNFTLKIRSTKLEDSAMYFCASGGGGDTQYFGPGTRLTVL.

The chain uses TRBV7-2 and TRBJ2-7; 8 nucleotides align to TRBD2. With V trimmed by 2 bases and J by 6 bases, 9 bases remained unmatched. Germline assignment: CDR1 SGHTA and CDR2 FQGNSA. The CDR3 runs 15 residues. Here the CDR3 DNA reads TGTGCCAGCAGCTTAAGCGGGAGCAACCCTTCCGAGCAGTACTTC. Protein product: CASSLSGSNPSEQYF. Together with reference TRBV7-2 and TRBJ2-7, the CDR3 gives the full variable domain: GAGVSQSPSNKVTEKGKDVELRCDPISGHTALYWYRQSLGQGLEFLIYFQGNSAPDKSGLPSDRFSAERTGGSVSTLTIQRTQQEDSAVYLCASSLSGSNPSEQYFGPGTRLTVT.

The chain links TRBV28 to TRBJ1-5, with D maybe TRBD1 (5 bases). This CDR3 is built from 18 residues. Germline assignment: CDR1 MDHEN and CDR2 SYDVKM. V was pared by 1 base and J by 0 bases, with 16 bases between. CDR3 DNA: TGTGCCAGCAGTTTATCCCCCATCAGGGCCTATAGCAATCAGCCCCAGCATTTT. Its protein product is CASSLSPIRAYSNQPQHF.

This clone was observed once. The chain combines TRBV6-5 with TRBJ1-5; no clear D gene. Germline V gene data show CDR1 as MNHEY and CDR2 as SVGAGI. CDR3 length: 13 residues. The V gene lost 0 bases and the J gene lost 5 bases, with 5 bases spanning the gap. CDR3 residues: CASSYSWHQPQHF. CDR3 nucleotide sequence: TGTGCCAGCAGTTACTCGTGGCATCAGCCCCAGCATTTT.

About this clone: The same CDR3 is also encoded by other DNA sequences in this sample. The chain employs TRBV5-1 and TRBJ2-7; TRBD1 agrees at 9 bases. The CDR3 consists of 14 residues. Trimming cost V 3 bases and J 6 bases; bases outside gene matches: 7. Germline loops: CDR1 SGHRS, CDR2 YFSETQ. DNA for the CDR3: TGCGCCAGCAGCTCCGGGACAGGGTCAGGCGAGCAGTACTTC. Residues: CASSSGTGSGEQYF.

With regard to this clone: The sample contains more than one DNA sequence encoding this CDR3. The genes are TRBV6-5 and TRBJ2-3; D is uncertain. Per the germline V gene, CDR1 is MNHEY and CDR2 is SVGAGI. The CDR3 extends over 12 amino acids. V was clipped by 4 bases and J by 6 bases, with 8 bases between them. CDR3 nucleotides: TGTGCCAGCAGTTCTTTTACCGATACGCAGTATTTT. The encoded protein is CASSSFTDTQYF.

In this sample, this clone turned up once. V and J are TRBV5-6 and TRBJ2-7; 8 bases are shared with TRBD1. Unmatched junction bases numbered 10, after V lost 5 bases and J lost 3 bases. This CDR3 comprises 15 residues. Germline values: CDR1 SGHDT, CDR2 YYEEEE. The CDR3 reads CASRQVGTGFYEQYF. Here the CDR3 DNA reads TGTGCCAGCAGGCAGGTGGGGACAGGATTCTACGAGCAGTACTTC.

This chain connects TRBV29-1 to TRBJ2-5; a possible D gene is TRBD1 (6 bases). The J call may be in error: the DNA end matches TRBJ2-7 better. Germline CDR1 and CDR2: SQVTM and ANQGSEA. This CDR3 is 13 amino acids long. In DNA, the CDR3 is TGCAGCGTCGGATCCGGGACAAGCTACGAGCAGTACTTC. The encoded protein is CSVGSGTSYEQYF.

The chain links TRBV9 to TRBJ2-2; TRBD2 matches at 9 bases. V lost 3 bases, J lost 3 bases, and 6 bases stayed unmatched. This CDR3 is 16 amino acids long. Germline CDR1 reads SGDLS; CDR2 reads YYNGEE. CDR3 sequence reads: CASSGSSGTYTGELFF. CDR3 bases: TGTGCCAGCAGCGGTTCTAGCGGGACGTACACCGGGGAGCTGTTTTTT.

The chain combines TRBV28 with TRBJ2-2; TRBD2 matches at 10 bases. The CDR3 extends over 16 amino acids. V gave up 7 bases and J gave up 0 bases; unmatched junction bases: 5. Per the germline V gene, CDR1 is MDHEN and CDR2 is SYDVKM. CDR3 sequence: CASIPSGGSNTGELFF. As DNA, the CDR3 is TGTGCCAGCATCCCTAGCGGGGGATCGAACACCGGGGAGCTGTTTTTT.

V usage is TRBV10-3 and J usage is TRBJ2-5; D unresolved. Trimming cost V 3 bases and J 5 bases, with 13 bases left between them. Germline lookup yields CDR1 ENHRY and CDR2 SYGVKD. CDR3 length: 14 residues. The CDR3 nucleotides read TGTGCCATCAGTGATTCTCCAAAATGGGAGACCCAGTACTTC. This gives the protein CAISDSPKWETQYF.